This TCR beta chain emerged from a study of blood T cells in healthy people across ages. This clonotype was seen a few times. J gave up 7 bases and V 6 bases, and 3 bases lay outside the gene matches. CDR1 is MNHEY and CDR2 is SVGAGI in the germline V gene. The CDR3 loop spans 13 amino acids. A J-beta primer mix and a sample-barcoded 5' primer were used in a second PCR of roughly 6 to 12 cycles. Each CDR3 protein is one row after TCRdb ran MiXCR on the 5' RACE reads. The sample carries roughly 1,700,000 distinct CDR3 sequences, approximately 28% recorded once. This receptor was taken from a woman aged 25 to 39 in good health. The chain couples TRBV6-5 to TRBJ1-6, with 7 positions matching TRBD1. Input material: blood. The CDR3 reads CASRRRGNSPLHF. The CDR3 bases are TGTGCCAGCAGACGCAGGGGGAATTCACCCCTCCACTTT.